This T cell receptor beta chain was recovered during a study of a mutant IDH1 vaccine in newly diagnosed glioma. About the research overall: Beginning 4-6 weeks after radiotherapy alone, or with temozolomide cycles, vaccination took place.

General study findings and limits: Pseudoprogression seemingly bore no relation to changes in top peripheral T cell clonotypes.

Time point specified: week 23, last vaccination. Alongside topical imiquimod, each dose of vaccine comprised 300 ug of mutant IDH1 20-mer peptide. Comment on this clone: Its target is unknown.

J gave up 5 bases and V 7 bases, and 10 bases lay outside the gene matches. The CDR3 is 14 residues long. Germline CDR1 and CDR2: SGHDT and YYEEEE. Generated by immunoSEQ multiplex PCR, the TCRdb table keeps only in-frame clones and is missing some. Seen here are around 39,000 clones, approximately 88% observed once, and the top ten hold roughly 2.4%. The chain links TRBV5-6 to TRBJ1-2; 8 nucleotides agree with TRBD1. This receptor was taken from a woman aged 18-29 years with glioma. Some clones in this sample may be carry-over from other donors' samples. The sample in question was PBMCs, obtained from a glioma patient whose treatment included an IDH1 peptide vaccine. CDR3 in amino acids: CASLTGTGLYGYTF. The CDR3 region has the DNA TGTGCCAGCCTTACCGGGACAGGCTTGTATGGCTACACCTTC. Supplemented by reference TRBV5-6 and TRBJ1-2, the full variable domain reads DAGVTQSPTHLIKTRGQQVTLRCSPKSGHDTVSWYQQALGQGPQFIFQYYEEEERQRGNFPDRFSGHQFPNYSSELNVNALLLGDSALYLCASLTGTGLYGYTFGSGTRLTVV.